The clone carrying this T cell receptor (beta chain) was found once. Its antigen remains unidentified. The entry originates in a study of T cell responses to AZD1222 COVID-19 vaccine. General study findings and limits: Two doses of AZD1222 preceded a rise in Spike-specific TCR breadth and depth. The sample set comprised mostly white British donors with more females, and clonal diversity was possibly underestimated.

V lost 0 bases, J lost 2 bases, and 0 bases stayed unmatched. This CDR3 contains 15 residues. Germline CDR1 is KGHSH and CDR2 is LQKENI. Data came from immunoSEQ multiplex PCR; TCRdb stores just in-frame clones and leaves some out. The sample holds 80,000 to 90,000 clones, approximately 91% seen once. The receptor was isolated from an adult who received the AZD1222 COVID-19 vaccine. The sequences come from peripheral blood, collected 28 days after the second AZD1222 dose. The chain joins TRBV18 to TRBJ1-4; 7 bases are a match to TRBD1. The CDR3 DNA sequence: TGTGCCAGCTCACCACCCAGGGGGACTAATGAAAAACTGTTTTTT. Protein: CASSPPRGTNEKLFF.